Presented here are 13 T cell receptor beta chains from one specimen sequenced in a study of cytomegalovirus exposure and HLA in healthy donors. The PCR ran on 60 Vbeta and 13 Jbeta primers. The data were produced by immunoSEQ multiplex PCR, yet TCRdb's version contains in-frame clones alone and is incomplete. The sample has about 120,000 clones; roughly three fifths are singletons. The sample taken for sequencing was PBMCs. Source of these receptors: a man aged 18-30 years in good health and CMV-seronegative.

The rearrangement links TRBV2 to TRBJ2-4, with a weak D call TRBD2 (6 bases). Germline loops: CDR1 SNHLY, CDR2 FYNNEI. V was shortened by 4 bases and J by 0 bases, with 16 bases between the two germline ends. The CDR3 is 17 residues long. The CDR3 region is CASSVGGLIIAKNIQYF. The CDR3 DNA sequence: TGTGCCAGCAGTGTAGGTGGACTAATTATAGCCAAAAACATTCAGTACTTC.

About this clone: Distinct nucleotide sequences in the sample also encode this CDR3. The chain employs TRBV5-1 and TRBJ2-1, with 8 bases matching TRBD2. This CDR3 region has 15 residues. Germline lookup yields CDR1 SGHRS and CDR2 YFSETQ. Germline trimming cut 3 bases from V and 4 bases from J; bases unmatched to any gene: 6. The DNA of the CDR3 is TGCGCCAGCAGCTCCATGACTAGCGCTTACAATGAGCAGTTCTTC. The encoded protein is CASSSMTSAYNEQFF. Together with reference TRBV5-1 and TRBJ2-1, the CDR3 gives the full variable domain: KAGVTQTPRYLIKTRGQQVTLSCSPISGHRSVSWYQQTPGQGLQFLFEYFSETQRNKGNFPGRFSGRQFSNSRSEMNVSTLELGDSALYLCASSSMTSAYNEQFFGPGTRLTVL.

CDR3 residues: CSVEGGLANNYEQYF. CDR3 nucleotide sequence: TGCAGCGTTGAAGGGGGACTAGCTAACAACTACGAGCAGTACTTC. The V and J genes are TRBV29-1 and TRBJ2-5; 9 bases are shared with TRBD2. The end of the DNA is better explained by TRBJ2-7, so the J call may be wrong. CDR1 and CDR2 from the germline V gene are SQVTM and ANQGSEA. This CDR3 has 15 amino acids.

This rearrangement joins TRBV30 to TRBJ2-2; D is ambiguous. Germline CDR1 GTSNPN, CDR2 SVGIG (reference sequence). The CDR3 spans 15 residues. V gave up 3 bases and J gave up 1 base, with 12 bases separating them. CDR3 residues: CAWRSGQKNTGELFF. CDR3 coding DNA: TGTGCCTGGAGGAGTGGGCAGAAGAACACCGGGGAGCTGTTTTTT.

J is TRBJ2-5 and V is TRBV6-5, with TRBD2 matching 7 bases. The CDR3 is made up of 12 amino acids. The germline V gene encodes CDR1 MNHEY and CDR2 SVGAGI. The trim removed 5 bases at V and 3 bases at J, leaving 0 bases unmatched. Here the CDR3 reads CASSGGEETQYF. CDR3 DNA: TGTGCCAGCAGTGGGGGGGAAGAGACCCAGTACTTC.

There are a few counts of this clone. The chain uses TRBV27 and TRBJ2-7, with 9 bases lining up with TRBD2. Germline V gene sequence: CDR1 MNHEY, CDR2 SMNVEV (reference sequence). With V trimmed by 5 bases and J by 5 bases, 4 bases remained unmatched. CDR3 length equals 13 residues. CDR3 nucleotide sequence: TGTGCCAGCAGTATTAGCGGGAGTCACGAGCAGTACTTC. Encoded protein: CASSISGSHEQYF.

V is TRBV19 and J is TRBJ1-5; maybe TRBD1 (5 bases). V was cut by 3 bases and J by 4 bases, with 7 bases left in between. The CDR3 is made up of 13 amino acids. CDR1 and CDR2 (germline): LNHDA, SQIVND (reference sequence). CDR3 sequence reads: CASSIGGNQPQHF. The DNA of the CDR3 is TGTGCCAGTAGTATTGGGGGGAATCAGCCCCAGCATTTT.

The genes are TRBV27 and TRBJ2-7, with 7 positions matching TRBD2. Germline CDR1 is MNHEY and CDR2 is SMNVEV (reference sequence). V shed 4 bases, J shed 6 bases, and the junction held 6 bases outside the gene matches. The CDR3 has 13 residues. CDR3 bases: TGTGCCAGCAGTTACGGGGGGAGGTGCGAGCAGTACTTC. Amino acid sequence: CASSYGGRCEQYF.

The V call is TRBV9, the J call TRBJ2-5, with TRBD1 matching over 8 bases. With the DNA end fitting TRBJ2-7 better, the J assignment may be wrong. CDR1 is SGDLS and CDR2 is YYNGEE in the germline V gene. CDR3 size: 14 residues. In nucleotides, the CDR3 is TGTGCCAGCAGCGCGACAGGGGTCTTCTACGAGCAGTACTTC. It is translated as CASSATGVFYEQYF.

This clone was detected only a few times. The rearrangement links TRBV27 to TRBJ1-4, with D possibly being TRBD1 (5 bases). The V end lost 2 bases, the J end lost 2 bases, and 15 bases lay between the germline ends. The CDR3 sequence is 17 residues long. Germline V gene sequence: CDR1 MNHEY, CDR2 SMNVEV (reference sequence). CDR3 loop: CASSLKIGGLTNEKLFF. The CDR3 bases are TGTGCCAGCAGTTTAAAGATTGGGGGACTGACTAATGAAAAACTGTTTTTT.

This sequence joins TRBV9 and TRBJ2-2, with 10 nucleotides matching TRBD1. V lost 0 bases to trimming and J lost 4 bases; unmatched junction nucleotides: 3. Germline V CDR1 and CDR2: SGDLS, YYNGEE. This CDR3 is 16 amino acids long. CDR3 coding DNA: TGTGCCAGCAGCGTAGTTTGGACAGGGGGCACCGGGGAGCTGTTTTTT. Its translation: CASSVVWTGGTGELFF.

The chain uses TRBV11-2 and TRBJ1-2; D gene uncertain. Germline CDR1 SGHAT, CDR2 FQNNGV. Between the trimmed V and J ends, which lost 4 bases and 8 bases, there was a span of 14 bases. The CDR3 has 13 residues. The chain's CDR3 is CASSSDLNVGYTF. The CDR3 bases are TGTGCCAGCAGCTCCGATCTAAATGTGGGCTACACCTTC.

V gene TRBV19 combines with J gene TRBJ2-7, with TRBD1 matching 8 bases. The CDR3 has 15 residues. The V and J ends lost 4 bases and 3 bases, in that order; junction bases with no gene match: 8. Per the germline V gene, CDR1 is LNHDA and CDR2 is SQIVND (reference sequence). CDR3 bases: TGTGCCAGTAGTACCCGGACAGGGTCAGTCTACGAGCAGTACTTC. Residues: CASSTRTGSVYEQYF.